This T cell receptor beta chain was identified during a study of shared clonotypes between healthy human individuals. Clones were sequenced by immunoSEQ multiplex PCR, and TCRdb holds only the in-frame ones, with some missing. The repertoire holds approximately 590,000 clones, with around 95% as singletons. Germline V CDR1 and CDR2: SGHRS, YFSETQ. V was clipped by 0 bases and J by 6 bases, with 16 bases between them. The CDR3 consists of 16 residues. Naive-designated CD8 cells lacked CD45RO, were positively enriched for CCR7, and omitted terminally differentiated effector memory CD45RA+ cells. The receptor was derived from a woman aged 25 to 45 in good health. The chain carries TRBV5-1 and TRBJ1-5, with TRBD1 as a possible D gene (5 bases). Sequencing input: naive CD8+ T cells sorted from blood. CDR3 loop: CASSLGGGDNTQPQHF. Written as DNA, the CDR3 is TGCGCCAGCAGCTTGGGAGGAGGGGATAATACTCAGCCCCAGCATTTT.